Listed here is a single T cell receptor beta chain. Its antigen is as yet unknown. This record comes from a study of radiotherapy plus CTLA-4 blockade in lung cancer. The study, taken as a whole, reports: Among reported predictors of response, early blood T cell clone dynamics with interferon-beta performed best. Expansion of tumor-derived TCR clones was observed in blood after radiotherapy plus ipilimumab.

This CDR3 has 11 residues. Sequencing used immunoSEQ multiplex PCR; TCRdb keeps in-frame clones, though not all of them. The sample has roughly 93,000 clones; around 83% are singletons. The J gene is TRBJ1-2, the V gene TRBV12-2. TRBV12-2 is marked as a pseudogene. This clonotype was sampled from a human donor with non-small cell lung cancer who had a partial response to radiotherapy plus ipilimumab. Sequences were derived from peripheral blood, sampled from a patient treated with radiotherapy plus ipilimumab. CDR3 region: CASRPESGYTF. CDR3 nucleotides: TGTGCAAGTCGCCCCGAAAGCGGCTACACCTTC.